This TCR beta chain was sequenced in a study of identifying expanded T cells in peripheral blood. Clones were sequenced by immunoSEQ multiplex PCR, and TCRdb holds only the in-frame ones, with some missing. The sample contains approximately 130,000 clones, approximately 86% of which appear only once. The sequenced sample was blood. This clonotype was obtained from a person between 18 and 70 years old in good health.

The CDR3 coding sequence is TGTGCCAGCAGCCCATACAGGGGCTCCTACGAGCAGTACTTC. Translated: CASSPYRGSYEQYF. The rearrangement uses TRBV27 and TRBJ2-7; 7 nucleotides align to TRBD1. The germline CDR1 and CDR2 sequences are MNHEY and SMNVEV (reference sequence). The CDR3 runs 14 residues. Trimming cost V 6 bases and J 0 bases; bases outside gene matches: 5.